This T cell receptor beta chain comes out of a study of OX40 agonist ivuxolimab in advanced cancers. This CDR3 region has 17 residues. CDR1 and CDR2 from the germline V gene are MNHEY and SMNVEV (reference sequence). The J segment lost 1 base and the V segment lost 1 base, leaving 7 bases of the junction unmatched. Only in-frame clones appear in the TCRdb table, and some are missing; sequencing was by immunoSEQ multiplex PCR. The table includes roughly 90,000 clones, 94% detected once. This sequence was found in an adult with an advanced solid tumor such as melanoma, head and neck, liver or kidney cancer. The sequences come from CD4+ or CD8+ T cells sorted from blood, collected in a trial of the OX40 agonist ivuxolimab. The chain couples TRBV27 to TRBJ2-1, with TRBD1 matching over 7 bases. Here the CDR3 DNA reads TGTGCCAGCAGTTTATATTTGACAGGGAATTCCTACAATGAGCAGTTCTTC. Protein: CASSLYLTGNSYNEQFF.